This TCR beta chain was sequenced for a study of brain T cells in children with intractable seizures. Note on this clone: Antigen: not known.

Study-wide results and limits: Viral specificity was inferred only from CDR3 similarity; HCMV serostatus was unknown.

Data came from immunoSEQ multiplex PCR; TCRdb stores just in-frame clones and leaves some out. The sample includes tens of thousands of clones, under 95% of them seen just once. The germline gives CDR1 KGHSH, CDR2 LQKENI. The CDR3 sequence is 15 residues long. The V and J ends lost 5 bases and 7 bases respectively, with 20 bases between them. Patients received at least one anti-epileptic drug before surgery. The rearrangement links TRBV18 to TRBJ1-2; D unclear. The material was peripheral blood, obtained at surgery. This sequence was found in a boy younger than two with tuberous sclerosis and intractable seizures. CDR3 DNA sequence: TGTGCCAGCTCAGAAAGCGACGGTATGTGGCGTGGCTACACCTTC. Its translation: CASSESDGMWRGYTF.